The clone carrying this TCR beta chain was counted many times. Specified time point: patch test 1, 2 weeks after DPC sensitization. Treatment noted: therapeutic diphenylcyclopropenone sensitization with weekly scalp DPC. This specimen comes from a study of human T cells and chemical hapten exposure. Study summary: Diphenylcyclopropenone was applied weekly to patients' scalps across the roughly 23-week study.

From the RACE reads, TCRdb called clonotypes with MiXCR, one entry per CDR3 protein. The sample yields around 300,000 distinct CDR3 sequences, about 7% seen once. The CDR3 extends over 19 amino acids. V lost 2 bases to trimming and J lost 1 base, with 22 bases between them. The TCR originated in a woman under 30 with alopecia areata. Some clones in this sample may be carry-over from other donors' samples. The chain uses TRBV12-3 or TRBV12-4 and TRBJ2-3; D unclear. This material consisted of whole blood, taken in connection with sensitization to the hapten diphenylcyclopropenone (DPC). The DNA of the CDR3 is TGTGCCAGCAGTTTAAGAACTGCGGTCGAACGGGTTGGCACAGATACGCAGTATTTT. Amino acid sequence: CASSLRTAVERVGTDTQYF.